The clone carrying this TCR beta chain was seen more than once but under ten times. The data are from a study of T cell changes during pregnancy in multiple sclerosis. Profiling relied on immunoSEQ multiplex PCR, and the TCRdb table lists in-frame clones only, not all of them. This sample has 85,000 to 130,000 clones, with roughly 93% found just once. Trimming removed 4 bases at V and 2 bases at J, with 9 bases between. The CDR3 covers 13 residues. Germline V gives CDR1 MNHEY, CDR2 SMNVEV (reference sequence). The material was peripheral blood, obtained before pregnancy. The sequence was obtained from a female donor with multiple sclerosis, enrolled in a pregnancy study. The J gene is TRBJ2-7, the V gene TRBV27; D not resolved. This CDR3 reads CASSSQSAYEQYF. In DNA form, the CDR3 reads TGTGCCAGCAGTTCACAGAGTGCCTACGAGCAGTACTTC.